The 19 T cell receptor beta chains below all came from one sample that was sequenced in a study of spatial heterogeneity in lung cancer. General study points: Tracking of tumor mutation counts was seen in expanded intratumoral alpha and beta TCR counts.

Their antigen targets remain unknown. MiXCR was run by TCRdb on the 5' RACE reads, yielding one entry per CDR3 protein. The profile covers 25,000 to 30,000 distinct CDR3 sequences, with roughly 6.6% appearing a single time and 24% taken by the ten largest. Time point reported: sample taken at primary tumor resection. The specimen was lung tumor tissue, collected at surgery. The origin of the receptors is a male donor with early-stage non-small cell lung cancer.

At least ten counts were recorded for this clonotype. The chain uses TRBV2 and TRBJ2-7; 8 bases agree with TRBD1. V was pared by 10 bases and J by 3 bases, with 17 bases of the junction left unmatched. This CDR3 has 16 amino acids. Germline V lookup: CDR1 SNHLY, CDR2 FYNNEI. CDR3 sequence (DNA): TGTGCCACCTCCGGCCACATAGGGACAGGAAGCTACGAGCAGTACTTC. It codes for CATSGHIGTGSYEQYF.

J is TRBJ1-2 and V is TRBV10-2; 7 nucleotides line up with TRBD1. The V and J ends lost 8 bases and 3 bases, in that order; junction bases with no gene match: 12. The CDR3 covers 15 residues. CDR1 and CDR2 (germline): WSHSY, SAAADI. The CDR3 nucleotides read TGCGCCAGCCAAGCCCGGGCAGGGGGTGACTATGGCTACACCTTC. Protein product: CASQARAGGDYGYTF.

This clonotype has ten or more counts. The chain's CDR3 is CASSEKRGNGEPQHF. The CDR3 region has the DNA TGTGCCAGCAGTGAGAAACGGGGAAATGGCGAGCCCCAGCATTTT. The chain carries TRBV25-1 and TRBJ1-5; D remains ambiguous. The CDR3 runs 15 residues. Germline V lookup: CDR1 MGHDK, CDR2 SYGVNS. Between the trimmed V and J ends, which lost 3 bases and 8 bases, there was a span of 17 bases.

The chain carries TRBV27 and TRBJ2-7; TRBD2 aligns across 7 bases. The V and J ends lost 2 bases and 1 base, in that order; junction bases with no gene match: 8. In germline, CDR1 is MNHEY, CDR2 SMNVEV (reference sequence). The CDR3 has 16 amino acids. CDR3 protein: CASSLNPMGGSYEQYF. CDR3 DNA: TGTGCCAGCAGTTTAAATCCTATGGGAGGGTCCTACGAGCAGTACTTC.

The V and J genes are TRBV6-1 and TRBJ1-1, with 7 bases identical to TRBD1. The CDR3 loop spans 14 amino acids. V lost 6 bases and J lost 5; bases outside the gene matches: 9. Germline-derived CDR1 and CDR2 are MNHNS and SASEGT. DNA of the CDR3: TGTGCCAGCAGCAGTAGACAGGGAAGGACTGAAGCTTTCTTT. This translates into CASSSRQGRTEAFF.

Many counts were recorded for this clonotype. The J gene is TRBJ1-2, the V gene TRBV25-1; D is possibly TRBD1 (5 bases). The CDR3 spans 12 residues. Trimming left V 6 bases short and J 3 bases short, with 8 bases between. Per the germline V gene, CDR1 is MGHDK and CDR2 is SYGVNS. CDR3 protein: CASRQGYYGYTF. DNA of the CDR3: TGTGCCAGCAGGCAGGGCTACTATGGCTACACCTTC.

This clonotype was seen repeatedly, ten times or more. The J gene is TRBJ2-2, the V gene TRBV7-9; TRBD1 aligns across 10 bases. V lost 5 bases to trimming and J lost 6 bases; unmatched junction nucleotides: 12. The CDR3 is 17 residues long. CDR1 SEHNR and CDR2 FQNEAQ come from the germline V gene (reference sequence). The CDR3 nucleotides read TGTGCCAGCAGCGGGACCGGGACAGGGGTAGTCTCCGGGGAGCTGTTTTTT. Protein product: CASSGTGTGVVSGELFF.

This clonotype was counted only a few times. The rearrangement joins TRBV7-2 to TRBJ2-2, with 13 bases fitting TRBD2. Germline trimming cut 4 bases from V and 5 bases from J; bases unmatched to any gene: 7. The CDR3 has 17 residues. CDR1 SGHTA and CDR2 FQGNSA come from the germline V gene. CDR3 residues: CASSSRLAGGTTGELFF. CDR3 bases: TGTGCCAGCAGCTCAAGACTAGCGGGGGGTACAACCGGGGAGCTGTTTTTT.

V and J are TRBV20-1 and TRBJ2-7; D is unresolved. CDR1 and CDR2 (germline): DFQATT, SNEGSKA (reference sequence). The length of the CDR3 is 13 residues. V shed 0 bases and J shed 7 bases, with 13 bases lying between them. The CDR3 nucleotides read TGCAGTGCTAGAGAGGGGAAATTGTGGGAGCAGTACTTC. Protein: CSAREGKLWEQYF.

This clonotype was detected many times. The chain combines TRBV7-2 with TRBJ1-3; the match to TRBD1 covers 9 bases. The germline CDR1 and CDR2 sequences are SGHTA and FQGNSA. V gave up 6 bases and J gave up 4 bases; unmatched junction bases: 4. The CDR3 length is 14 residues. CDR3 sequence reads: CASRDRGIGNTIYF. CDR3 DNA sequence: TGTGCCAGCAGGGACAGGGGTATCGGAAACACCATATATTTT.

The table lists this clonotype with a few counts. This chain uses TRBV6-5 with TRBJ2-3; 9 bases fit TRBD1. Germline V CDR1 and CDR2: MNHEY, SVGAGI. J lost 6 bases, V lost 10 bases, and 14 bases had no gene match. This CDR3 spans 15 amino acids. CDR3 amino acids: CATQGRDRGGDTQYF. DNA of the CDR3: TGTGCCACCCAGGGGAGAGACAGGGGGGGTGATACGCAGTATTTT.

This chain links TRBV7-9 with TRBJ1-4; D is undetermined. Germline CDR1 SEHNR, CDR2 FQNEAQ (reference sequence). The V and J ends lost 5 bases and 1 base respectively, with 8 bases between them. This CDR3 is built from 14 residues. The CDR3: CASSPAETNEKLFF. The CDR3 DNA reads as TGTGCCAGCAGCCCCGCCGAAACTAATGAAAAACTGTTTTTT.

CDR3 nucleotide sequence: TGTGCCAGCAGTTTACCGGGGGCCAGGAACACCGGGGAGCTGTTTTTT. Translation: CASSLPGARNTGELFF. The chain combines TRBV28 with TRBJ2-2; either TRBD1 or TRBD2 may supply D (6 bases each). Germline V gene lookup returns CDR1 MDHEN and CDR2 SYDVKM. CDR3 length equals 16 residues. Trimming removed 2 bases from V and 1 base from J, with 11 bases in between.

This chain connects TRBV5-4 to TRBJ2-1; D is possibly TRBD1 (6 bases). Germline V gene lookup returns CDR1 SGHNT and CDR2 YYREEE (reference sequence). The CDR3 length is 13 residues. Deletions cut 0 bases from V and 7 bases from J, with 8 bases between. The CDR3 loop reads CASSLDRVNEQFF. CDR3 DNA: TGTGCCAGCAGCTTGGACAGGGTAAATGAGCAGTTCTTC.

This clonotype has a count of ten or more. The CDR3 region has the DNA TGCGCCAGCAGCAGGGGACTAGGGGAAGAGACCCAGTACTTC. This translates into CASSRGLGEETQYF. The chain has TRBV5-1 and TRBJ2-5, with 8 bases identical to TRBD2. CDR1 is SGHRS, CDR2 YFSETQ, per germline. V was pared by 4 bases and J by 3 bases, with 5 bases of the junction left unmatched. CDR3 length: 14 amino acids. The variable domain in full, with the rest retrieved from reference TRBV5-1 and TRBJ2-5, is KAGVTQTPRYLIKTRGQQVTLSCSPISGHRSVSWYQQTPGQGLQFLFEYFSETQRNKGNFPGRFSGRQFSNSRSEMNVSTLELGDSALYLCASSRGLGEETQYFGPGTRLLVL.

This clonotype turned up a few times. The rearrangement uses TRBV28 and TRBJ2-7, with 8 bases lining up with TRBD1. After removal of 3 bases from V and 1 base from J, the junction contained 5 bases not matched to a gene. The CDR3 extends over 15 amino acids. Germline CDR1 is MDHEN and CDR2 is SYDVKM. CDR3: CASSLVNRGSYEQYF. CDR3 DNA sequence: TGTGCCAGCAGTTTGGTCAACAGGGGGTCCTACGAGCAGTACTTC.

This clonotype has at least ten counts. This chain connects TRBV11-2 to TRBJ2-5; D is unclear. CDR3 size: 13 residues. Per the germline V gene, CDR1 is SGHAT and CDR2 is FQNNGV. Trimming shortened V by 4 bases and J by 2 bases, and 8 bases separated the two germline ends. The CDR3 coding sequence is TGTGCCAGCAGCTGGACGCAACAAGAGACCCAGTACTTC. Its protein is CASSWTQQETQYF.

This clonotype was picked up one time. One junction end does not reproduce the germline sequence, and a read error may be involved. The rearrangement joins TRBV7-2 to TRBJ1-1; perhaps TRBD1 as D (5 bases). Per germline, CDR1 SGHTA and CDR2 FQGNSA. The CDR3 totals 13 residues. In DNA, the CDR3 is TGTGCCAGCAGCCAGGGAGTAAGGGTTGGAGCTTCCTTT. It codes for CASSQGVRVGASF.

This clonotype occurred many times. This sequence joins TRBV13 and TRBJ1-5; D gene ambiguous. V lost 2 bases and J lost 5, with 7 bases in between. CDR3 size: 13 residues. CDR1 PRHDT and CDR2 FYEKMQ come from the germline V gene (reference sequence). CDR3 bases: TGTGCCAGCAGCTTACGGGAAGATCAGCCCCAGCATTTT. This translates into CASSLREDQPQHF.